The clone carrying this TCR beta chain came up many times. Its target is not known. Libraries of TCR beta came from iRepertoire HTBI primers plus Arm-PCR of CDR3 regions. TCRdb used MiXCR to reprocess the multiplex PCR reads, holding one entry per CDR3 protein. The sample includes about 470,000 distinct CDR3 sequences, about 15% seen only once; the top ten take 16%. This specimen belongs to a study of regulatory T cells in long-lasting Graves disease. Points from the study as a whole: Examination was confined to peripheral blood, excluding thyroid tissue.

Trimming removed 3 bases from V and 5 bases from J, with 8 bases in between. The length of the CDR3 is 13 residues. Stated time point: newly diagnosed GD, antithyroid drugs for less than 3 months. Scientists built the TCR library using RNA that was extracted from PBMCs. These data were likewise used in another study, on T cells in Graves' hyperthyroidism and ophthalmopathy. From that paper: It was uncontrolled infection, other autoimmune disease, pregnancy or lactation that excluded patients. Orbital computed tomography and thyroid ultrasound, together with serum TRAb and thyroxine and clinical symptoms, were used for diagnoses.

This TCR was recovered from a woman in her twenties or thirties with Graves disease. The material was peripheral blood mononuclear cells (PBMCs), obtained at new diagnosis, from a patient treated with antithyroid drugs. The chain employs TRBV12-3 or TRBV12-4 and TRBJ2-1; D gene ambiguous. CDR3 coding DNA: TGTGCCAGCAGTTTGGGCTCGCACAATGAGCAGTTCTTC. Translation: CASSLGSHNEQFF.